This T cell receptor beta chain was obtained from a study of T cell responses to AZD1222 COVID-19 vaccine. Broader study findings: Nearly half of spike-specific TCRs reportedly target unmutated variant regions.

The method was immunoSEQ multiplex PCR; TCRdb's version includes in-frame clones alone and lacks a portion of them. This sample has around 170,000 clones, with approximately 91% found just once. A remark on this clone: Its antigen is undetermined.

This CDR3 is 13 amino acids long. Germline trimming cut 7 bases from V and 5 bases from J; bases unmatched to any gene: 7. Per the germline V gene, CDR1 is MNHNS and CDR2 is SASEGT. This receptor was identified in an adult in good health. Sample: peripheral blood, taken on day 0 of AZD1222 vaccination. This chain uses TRBV6-1 with TRBJ2-7; TRBD1 matches 8 bases. In nucleotides, the CDR3 is TGTGCCAGCATGTACAGGGGGTCCCACGAGCAGTACTTC. The encoded protein is CASMYRGSHEQYF.